This T cell receptor (beta chain) was sequenced for a study of blood T cell repertoires in COVID-19. As for the study in general: Whether acute or convalescent, the COVID-19 samples came from the United States, Italy and Spain. The cDNA or gDNA used as material had been derived from T cells, B-cell-depleted T cells, or PBMCs.

V shed 4 bases and J 4 bases; nucleotides not matched to a gene: 1. Germline values: CDR1 MNHEY, CDR2 SMNVEV (reference sequence). This CDR3 comprises 15 residues. Original analysis: Amplification of reference gene primers was used by the study to estimate nucleated cell counts. TCRdb's copy holds only in-frame clones and misses some; the assay was immunoSEQ multiplex PCR. V, J and clone size are taken as reported in that table, and D and trimming were inferred from the DNA itself. The data hold around 68,000 clones, with roughly three quarters observed a single time. This sequence originates from a woman aged 50 to 60 with acute or convalescent COVID-19. Material for sequencing was peripheral blood. The chain couples TRBV27 to TRBJ2-1; 13 nucleotides agree with TRBD2. The CDR3 nucleotides are TGTGCCAGCAGTTCGGGACTAGCGGGGTACAATGAGCAGTTCTTC. Its protein is CASSSGLAGYNEQFF.